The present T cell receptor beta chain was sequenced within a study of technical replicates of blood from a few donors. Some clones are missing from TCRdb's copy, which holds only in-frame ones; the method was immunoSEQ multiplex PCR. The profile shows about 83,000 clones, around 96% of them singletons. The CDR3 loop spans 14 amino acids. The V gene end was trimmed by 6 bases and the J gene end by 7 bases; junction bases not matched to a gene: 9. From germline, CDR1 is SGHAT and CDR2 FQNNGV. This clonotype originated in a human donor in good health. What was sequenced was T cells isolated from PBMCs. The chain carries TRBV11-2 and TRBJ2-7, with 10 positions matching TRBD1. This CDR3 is CASRNRQGANEQYF. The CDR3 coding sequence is TGTGCCAGCAGAAATCGACAGGGGGCTAATGAGCAGTACTTC.